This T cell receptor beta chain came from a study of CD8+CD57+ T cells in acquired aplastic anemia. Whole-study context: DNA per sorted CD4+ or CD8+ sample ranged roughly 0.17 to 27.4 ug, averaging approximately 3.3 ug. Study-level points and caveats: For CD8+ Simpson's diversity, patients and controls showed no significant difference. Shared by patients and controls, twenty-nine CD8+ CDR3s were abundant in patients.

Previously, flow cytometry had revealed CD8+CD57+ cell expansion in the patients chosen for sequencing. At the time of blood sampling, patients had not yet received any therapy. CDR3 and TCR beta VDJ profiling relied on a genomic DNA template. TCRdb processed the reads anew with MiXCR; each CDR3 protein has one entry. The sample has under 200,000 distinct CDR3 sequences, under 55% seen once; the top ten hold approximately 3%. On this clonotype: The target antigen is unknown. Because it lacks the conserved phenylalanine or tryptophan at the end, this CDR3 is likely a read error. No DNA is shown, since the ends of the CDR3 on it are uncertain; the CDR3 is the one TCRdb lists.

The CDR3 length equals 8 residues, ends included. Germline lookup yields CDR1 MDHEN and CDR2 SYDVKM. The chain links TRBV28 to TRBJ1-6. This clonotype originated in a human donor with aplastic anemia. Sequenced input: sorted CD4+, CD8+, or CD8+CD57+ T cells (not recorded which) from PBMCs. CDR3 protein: CASISQTS.